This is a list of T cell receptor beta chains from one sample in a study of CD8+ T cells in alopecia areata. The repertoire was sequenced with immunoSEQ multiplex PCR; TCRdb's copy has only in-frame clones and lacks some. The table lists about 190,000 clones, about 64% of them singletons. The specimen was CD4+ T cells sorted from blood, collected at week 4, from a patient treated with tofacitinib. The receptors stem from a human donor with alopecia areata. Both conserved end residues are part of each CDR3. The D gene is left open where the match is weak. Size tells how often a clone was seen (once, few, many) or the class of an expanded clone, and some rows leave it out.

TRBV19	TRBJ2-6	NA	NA	CASRSSGANVLTF	TGTGCCAGCCGGAGCTCTGGGGCCAACGTCCTGACTTTC
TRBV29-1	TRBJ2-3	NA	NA	CSVEGGTDTQYF	TGCAGCGTTGAAGGGGGTACAGATACGCAGTATTTT
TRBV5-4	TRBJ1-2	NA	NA	CASSPGGLYGYTF	TGTGCCAGCAGTCCGGGGGGGCTCTATGGCTACACCTTC
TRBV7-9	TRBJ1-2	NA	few	CASRKESGGTNYGYTF	TGTGCCAGCAGGAAAGAATCCGGGGGGACTAACTATGGCTACACCTTC
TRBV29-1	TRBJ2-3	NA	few	CSVRVGVSPGNTQYF	TGCAGCGTCAGAGTGGGTGTTAGCCCCGGAAATACGCAGTATTTT
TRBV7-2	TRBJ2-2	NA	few	CASSLVPGGAGELFF	TGTGCCAGCAGCTTAGTCCCCGGGGGTGCCGGGGAGCTGTTTTTT
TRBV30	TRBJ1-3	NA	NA	CAWNRWGGNTIYF	TGTGCCTGGAACCGTTGGGGCGGAAACACCATATATTTT
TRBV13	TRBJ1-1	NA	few	CASSLMGGTEAFF	TGTGCCAGCAGCTTAATGGGGGGCACTGAAGCTTTCTTT
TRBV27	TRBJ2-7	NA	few	CASSLSPRATYEQYF	TGTGCCAGCAGTTTAAGTCCGCGGGCGACCTACGAGCAGTACTTC
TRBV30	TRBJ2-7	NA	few	CAWKGLRSSYEQYF	TGTGCCTGGAAGGGACTTCGAAGCTCCTACGAGCAGTACTTC
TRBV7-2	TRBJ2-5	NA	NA	CASSLGEQTQYF	TGTGCCAGCAGCTTAGGCGAGCAGACCCAGTACTTC
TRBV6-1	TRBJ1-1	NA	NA	CASTSLLGLNTEAFF	TGTGCCAGCACGAGTTTATTGGGCTTGAACACTGAAGCTTTCTTT
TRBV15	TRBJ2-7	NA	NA	CATSRGAGVYEQYF	TGTGCCACCAGCAGAGGGGCAGGGGTCTACGAGCAGTACTTC
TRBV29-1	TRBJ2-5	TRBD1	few	CSVDRSQETQYF	TGCAGCGTGGACAGGTCCCAAGAGACCCAGTACTTC
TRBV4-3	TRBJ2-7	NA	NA	CASSLGTPSYEQYF	TGCGCCAGCAGCCTGGGGACTCCCTCCTACGAGCAGTACTTC
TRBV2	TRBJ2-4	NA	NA	CASWDQGKNIQYF	TGTGCCAGCTGGGATCAGGGGAAAAACATTCAGTACTTC
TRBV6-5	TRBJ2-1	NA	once	CASRSRGGRNEQFF	TGTGCCAGCCGGTCCCGGGGCGGCCGCAATGAGCAGTTCTTC
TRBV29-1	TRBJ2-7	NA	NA	CSVEKGLVGEQYF	TGCAGCGTTGAAAAGGGGCTTGTGGGCGAGCAGTACTTC
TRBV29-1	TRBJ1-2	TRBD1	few	CSAGTGGGGYTF	TGCAGCGCCGGGACAGGGGGGGGTGGCTACACCTTC
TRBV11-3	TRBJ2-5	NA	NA	CASSHQETQYF	TGTGCCAGCAGTCATCAAGAGACCCAGTACTTC
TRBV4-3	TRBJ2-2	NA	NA	CASSQELTGELFF	TGCGCCAGCAGCCAAGAGCTTACCGGGGAGCTGTTTTTT
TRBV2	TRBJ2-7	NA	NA	CASSRGGVEQYF	TGTGCCAGCAGCCGAGGGGGTGTGGAGCAGTACTTC
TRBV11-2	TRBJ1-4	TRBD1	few	CASSRAGQSLEKLFF	TGTGCCAGCAGCCGGGCGGGACAGAGCCTTGAAAAACTGTTTTTT
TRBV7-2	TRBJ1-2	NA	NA	CASRRGQSLGFLYGYTF	TGTGCCAGCAGACGCGGACAGAGCCTAGGGTTCCTCTATGGCTACACCTTC
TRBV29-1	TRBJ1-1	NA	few	CSVVAQVARNTEAFF	TGCAGCGTTGTAGCCCAGGTAGCCCGGAACACTGAAGCTTTCTTT
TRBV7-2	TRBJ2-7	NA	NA	CASSSAYEQYF	TGTGCCAGCAGCTCGGCCTACGAGCAGTACTTC
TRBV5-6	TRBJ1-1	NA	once	CASSLTGTMNTEAFF	TGTGCCAGCAGCTTGACAGGGACCATGAACACTGAAGCTTTCTTT
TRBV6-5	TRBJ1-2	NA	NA	CATRGYGYTF	TGTGCCACTCGGGGGTATGGCTACACCTTC
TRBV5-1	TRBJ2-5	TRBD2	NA	CASSAGVGGVQETQYF	TGCGCCAGCAGCGCCGGTGTGGGAGGGGTCCAAGAGACCCAGTACTTC
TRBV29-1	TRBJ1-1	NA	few	CSVLRGMNTEAFF	TGCAGCGTTCTGCGAGGGATGAACACTGAAGCTTTCTTT
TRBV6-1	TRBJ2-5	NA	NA	CASRQETQYF	TGTGCCAGCAGGCAAGAGACCCAGTACTTC
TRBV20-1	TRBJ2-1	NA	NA	CSAQARGEQFF	TGCAGTGCTCAAGCTCGGGGTGAGCAGTTCTTC
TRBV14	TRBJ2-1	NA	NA	CASSQVRGGYNEQFF	TGTGCCAGCAGCCAAGTAAGGGGAGGCTACAATGAGCAGTTCTTC
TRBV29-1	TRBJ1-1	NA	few	CSVAHRNRVEAFF	TGCAGCGTTGCCCACCGGAATCGTGTTGAAGCTTTCTTT
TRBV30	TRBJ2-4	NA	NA	CAWTLASSIQYF	TGTGCCTGGACACTAGCCAGTAGCATTCAGTACTTC
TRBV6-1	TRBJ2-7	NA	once	CASSTFAYEQYF	TGTGCCAGCAGTACCTTCGCCTACGAGCAGTACTTC
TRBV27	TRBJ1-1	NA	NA	CASSRVNTEAFF	TGTGCCAGCAGTAGGGTGAACACTGAAGCTTTCTTT
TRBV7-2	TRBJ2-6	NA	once	CASSDRWDGANVLTF	TGTGCCAGCAGCGATCGGTGGGACGGGGCCAACGTCCTGACTTTC
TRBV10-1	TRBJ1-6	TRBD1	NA	CASSERTGTSPLHF	TGCGCCAGCAGTGAGCGGACAGGCACTTCACCCCTCCACTTT
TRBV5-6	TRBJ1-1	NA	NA	CASSLAGRYTEAFF	TGTGCCAGCAGCTTGGCGGGCAGGTACACTGAAGCTTTCTTT
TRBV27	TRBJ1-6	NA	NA	CASRYKTDNSPLHF	TGTGCCAGCAGGTATAAAACGGATAATTCACCCCTCCACTTT
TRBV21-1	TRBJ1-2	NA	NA	CASLDTYGYTF	TGTGCCAGCCTCGACACCTATGGCTACACCTTC
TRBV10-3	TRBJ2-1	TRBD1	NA	CAITSGGRGPGNEQFF	TGTGCCATCACTTCTGGGGGCAGGGGGCCAGGGAATGAGCAGTTCTTC
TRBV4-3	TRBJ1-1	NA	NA	CASSQEGRGGEAFF	TGCGCCAGCAGCCAAGAGGGAAGGGGGGGTGAAGCTTTCTTT
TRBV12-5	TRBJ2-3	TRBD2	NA	CASGLNVAGGPDTQYF	TGTGCTAGTGGTTTGAATGTAGCGGGGGGGCCAGATACGCAGTATTTT
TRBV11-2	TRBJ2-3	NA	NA	CASSFGRTSTDTQYF	TGTGCCAGCAGCTTCGGTCGCACTAGCACAGACACGCAGTATTTT
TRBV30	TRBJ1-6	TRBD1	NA	CAWRYRGFNSPLHF	TGTGCCTGGAGGTACAGGGGGTTTAATTCACCCCTCCACTTT
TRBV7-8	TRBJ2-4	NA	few	CASRARVGSKNIQYF	TGTGCCAGTAGGGCCCGGGTAGGGTCGAAAAACATTCAGTACTTC
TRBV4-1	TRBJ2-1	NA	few	CASSHPSKLAGEQFF	TGCGCCAGCAGCCATCCATCAAAATTAGCTGGTGAGCAGTTCTTC
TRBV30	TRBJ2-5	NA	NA	CAWRTHAKGTQYF	TGTGCCTGGAGGACCCATGCAAAGGGGACCCAGTACTTC
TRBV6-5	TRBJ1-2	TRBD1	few	CASRRGRDYGYTF	TGTGCCAGCAGGAGGGGGCGAGACTATGGCTACACCTTC
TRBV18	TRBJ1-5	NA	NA	CASSPQGYSNQPQHF	TGTGCCAGCTCACCCCAGGGTTACAGCAATCAGCCCCAGCATTTT
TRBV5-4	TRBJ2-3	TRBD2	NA	CASSSSTSGGYTQYF	TGTGCCAGCAGCTCGTCGACTAGCGGGGGATATACGCAGTATTTT
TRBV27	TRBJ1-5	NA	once	CASSYQNQPQHF	TGTGCCAGCAGTTACCAGAATCAGCCCCAGCATTTT
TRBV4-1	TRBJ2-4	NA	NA	CASSQRGALAKNIQYF	TGCGCCAGCAGCCAAAGGGGGGCCCTCGCCAAAAACATTCAGTACTTC